This entry concerns a single TCR beta chain. Its antigen is unidentified. These data originate in a study of cytomegalovirus exposure and HLA in healthy donors. Overall study: A subsequent analysis stated that the roughly 120 validation repertoires were run on the same platform as the approximately 700 first-cohort repertoires.

The donors formed part of the approximately 120-subject validation cohort, distinct from the approximately 630-subject first cohort. The assay was immunoSEQ multiplex PCR, and TCRdb's table has in-frame clones only and misses some. The sample contains about 58,000 clones, roughly nine tenths of which appear only once. Broader study findings: Within the 90 to 150 validation repertoires, first-cohort TCR clusters tended to co-occur, according to a later analysis.

The CDR3 is 13 amino acids. Germline V CDR1 and CDR2: MDHEN, SYDVKM. V lost 6 bases, J lost 2 bases, and 9 bases lay in between. This clonotype was sampled from a man between 18 and 29 years old in good health and CMV-seronegative. This chain joins TRBV28 and TRBJ2-3, with D unresolved. The source material was PBMCs. The CDR3 reads CASRESFTDTQYF. The CDR3 DNA reads as TGTGCCAGCAGAGAGAGTTTCACAGATACGCAGTATTTT. Drawing the rest from reference TRBV28 and TRBJ2-3, the complete variable domain is DVKVTQSSRYLVKRTGEKVFLECVQDMDHENMFWYRQDPGLGLRLIYFSYDVKMKEKGDIPEGYSVSREKKERFSLILESASTNQTSMYLCASRESFTDTQYFGPGTRLTVL.